Listed here is a single T cell receptor beta chain. Its antigen remains unidentified. This sample stems from a study of vaccination effects on CD4 cells after COVID-19. General observations from the study: Common cold coronaviruses were cross-recognized by only 1 of 255 vaccine-induced clones in healthy vaccinees.

Antigen-specific CD4+ T cell clonotypes were called by their expansion after viral peptide-pool culture in ViraFEST. Upon completion of more than eight days in culture, CD4+ T cells were isolated. Subjects were given two BNT162b2 or mRNA-1273 vaccine doses. The method was immunoSEQ multiplex PCR; TCRdb's version includes in-frame clones alone and lacks a portion of them. The sample lists more than 65,000 clones, about 86% occurring once. CDR1 and CDR2 (germline): LNHDA, SQIVND (reference sequence). The CDR3 extends over 14 amino acids. Germline trimming cut 6 bases from V and 5 bases from J; bases unmatched to any gene: 8.

The input for sequencing was CD4+ T cells from PBMCs cultured with HCoV-229E spike peptides, taken after COVID-19 vaccination. This sequence originates from a human donor who received a COVID-19 vaccine. The chain joins TRBV19 to TRBJ2-5; 8 positions match TRBD1. The CDR3 bases are TGTGCCAGTAGACGGCAGGGGGCTGGTGAGACCCAGTACTTC. Translation gives CASRRQGAGETQYF.